These 8 T cell receptor beta chains originate from one sample sequenced in a study of early T cells in non-severe SARS-CoV-2 infection. TCRdb reprocessed the 5' RACE reads with MiXCR, giving one entry per CDR3 protein. The table includes tens of thousands of distinct CDR3 sequences, approximately 6.1% detected once. This sample comprised whole blood, obtained at baseline. All receptors derive from an adult who was a healthcare worker with PCR-confirmed SARS-CoV-2 infection or an uninfected control (not recorded which).

This clonotype ranks as medium-sized. The rearrangement uses TRBV4-1 and TRBJ2-2; TRBD2 aligns across 7 bases. Trimming cost V 0 bases and J 4 bases; bases outside gene matches: 5. CDR3 size: 16 residues. Germline loops: CDR1 MGHRA, CDR2 YSYEKL. CDR3 region: CASSQDRLAVTGELFF. As DNA, the CDR3 is TGCGCCAGCAGCCAAGATAGGCTAGCGGTCACCGGGGAGCTGTTTTTT.

This clonotype was recorded many times. This sequence joins TRBV29-1 and TRBJ2-2; D not certain. V shed 4 bases and J shed 1 base, with 10 bases lying between them. The CDR3 length is 14 residues. Germline V CDR1 and CDR2: SQVTM, ANQGSEA. CDR3 in amino acids: CSVGRQENTGELFF. The CDR3 bases are TGCAGCGTTGGTAGGCAGGAGAACACCGGGGAGCTGTTTTTT.

At least ten counts were recorded for this clonotype. The chain uses TRBV29-1 and TRBJ1-2; weak D call: TRBD1 (5 bases). The germline gives CDR1 SQVTM, CDR2 ANQGSEA. This CDR3 spans 9 amino acids. The germline V and J ends were trimmed by 3 bases and 12 bases, with 8 bases remaining between them. CDR3 DNA sequence: TGCAGCGTTGAGCCAGGGCACACCTTC. Its translation: CSVEPGHTF.

This clonotype was counted at least ten times. The chain couples TRBV7-9 to TRBJ2-7; TRBD1 aligns across 9 bases. Germline CDR1 SEHNR, CDR2 FQNEAQ (reference sequence). This CDR3 is built from 14 residues. With 6 bases clipped from V and 6 bases from J, the junction kept 9 bases outside the gene matches. The CDR3 nucleotides are TGTGCCAGCAGGGCCCTCGGGACAGGGACCGAGCAGTACTTC. Residues: CASRALGTGTEQYF.

This clonotype was detected many times. The V call is TRBV24-1, the J call TRBJ2-1; the match to TRBD2 covers 8 bases. V trimming: 4 bases; J trimming: 0 bases; junction bases outside the gene matches: 16. Germline lookup yields CDR1 KGHDR and CDR2 SFDVKD. CDR3 length equals 20 residues. CDR3 amino acids: CATSDPSGSGSPLSYNEQFF. The CDR3 DNA reads TGTGCCACCAGTGACCCCTCGGGGAGCGGGAGCCCCCTCTCCTACAATGAGCAGTTCTTC.

This clonotype was counted at least ten times. The V call is TRBV28, the J call TRBJ2-7, with D unresolved. Trimming shortened V by 5 bases and J by 3 bases, and 11 bases separated the two germline ends. Germline loops: CDR1 MDHEN, CDR2 SYDVKM. CDR3 length: 13 residues. CDR3 protein: CASSTRFDYEQYF. The CDR3 bases are TGTGCCAGCAGTACCAGATTCGACTACGAGCAGTACTTC.

The CDR3 sequence is CASSSPGGHEKLFF. The DNA for the CDR3 is TGTGCCAGCAGCAGTCCAGGGGGCCATGAAAAACTGTTTTTT. V gene TRBV7-9 combines with J gene TRBJ1-4, with TRBD1 matching over 8 bases. Germline V lookup: CDR1 SEHNR, CDR2 FQNEAQ (reference sequence). V was clipped by 5 bases and J by 6 bases; unmatched bases: 5. This CDR3 is 14 amino acids long.

To note about this clonotype: An end of the junction differs from the germline gene, which may be a read error. V and J are TRBV28 and TRBJ2-7, with D unresolved. The CDR3 contains 12 residues. Germline V gene data show CDR1 as MDHEN and CDR2 as SYDVKM. CDR3 sequence: CASSLISDDQYF. In nucleotides, the CDR3 is TGTGCCAGCAGCCTGATTTCCGACGACCAGTACTTC. Variable domain in full (rest from reference TRBV28 and TRBJ2-7): DVKVTQSSRYLVKRTGEKVFLECVQDMDHENMFWYRQDPGLGLRLIYFSYDVKMKEKGDIPEGYSVSREKKERFSLILESASTNQTSMYLCASSLISDDQYFGPGTRLTVT.